These 24 T cell receptor beta chains were sequenced from one sample in a study of sequential checkpoint blockade in melanoma. Treatment given: randomized to nivolumab then ipilimumab (arm A) or the reverse (arm B). Using immunoSEQ multiplex PCR, the repertoire was profiled, and TCRdb retains in-frame clones only, with some absent. The table has more than 15,000 clones, approximately 77% seen once. Sequencing was performed on CD8+ T cells sorted from blood (inferred from file names), taken from a patient given nivolumab and ipilimumab in sequence. The receptors were gathered from a human donor with melanoma.

The chain carries TRBV7-8 and TRBJ2-1; 7 bases are a match to TRBD2. From germline, CDR1 is SGHVS and CDR2 FQNEAQ. The trim removed 5 bases at V and 4 bases at J, leaving 5 bases unmatched. This CDR3 is built from 14 residues. The CDR3 DNA reads TGTGCCAGCAGCCCCGGGACTACATACAATGAGCAGTTCTTC. This sequence encodes CASSPGTTYNEQFF.

V usage is TRBV7-8 and J usage is TRBJ2-7, with no clear D. Trimming pared 1 base from V and 7 bases from J, leaving 11 bases between. The CDR3 loop spans 13 amino acids. Per the germline V gene, CDR1 is SGHVS and CDR2 is FQNEAQ. CDR3 sequence: CASSLERIEEQYF. In nucleotides, the CDR3 is TGTGCCAGCAGCTTAGAACGCATAGAAGAGCAGTACTTC.

The rearrangement links TRBV11-2 to TRBJ2-7; possible D gene TRBD1, 5 bases. From germline, CDR1 is SGHAT and CDR2 FQNNGV. The CDR3 spans 17 residues. V was pared by 0 bases and J by 3 bases, with 18 bases between. This CDR3 reads CASSLDPGQGPVYEQYF. The DNA of the CDR3 is TGTGCCAGCAGCTTAGATCCAGGACAAGGGCCGGTCTACGAGCAGTACTTC.

This chain links TRBV2 with TRBJ2-7; 10 positions match TRBD2. Germline-derived CDR1 and CDR2 are SNHLY and FYNNEI. V was clipped by 2 bases and J by 5 bases; unmatched bases: 3. The CDR3 is 14 amino acids. CDR3 DNA: TGTGCCAGCAGTGAACTAGCGGGAGTTAACGAGCAGTACTTC. Translated, it gives CASSELAGVNEQYF.

This chain uses TRBV6-4 with TRBJ2-3; perhaps TRBD1 as D (6 bases). V lost 2 bases and J lost 4, with 16 bases in between. CDR1 is MRHNA and CDR2 is SNTAGT in the germline V gene. CDR3 length: 16 residues. This CDR3 reads CASSDATGWGADTQYF. As DNA, the CDR3 is TGTGCCAGCAGTGACGCAACAGGGTGGGGTGCAGATACGCAGTATTTT.

The genes are TRBV21-1 and TRBJ1-6; the D call in the table, TRBD1, was not verified against the DNA. TRBV21-1 is assigned pseudogene status. The CDR3 totals 17 residues. CDR3 DNA sequence: TGTGCCAGCAGCCCGTCGAGGGGGAGCCGGCCGAATTCACCCCTCCACTTT. Translation gives CASSPSRGSRPNSPLHF.

V and J are TRBV28 and TRBJ1-1; D is uncertain. Trimming removed 2 bases at V and 6 bases at J, with 10 bases between. This CDR3 spans 13 amino acids. Germline V CDR1 and CDR2: MDHEN, SYDVKM. The CDR3 coding sequence is TGTGCCAGCAGTTTAGTTGAGCTTCCTGAAGCTTTCTTT. Translation gives CASSLVELPEAFF.

The CDR3, as DNA: TGTGCCAGCAGCCAAGGCATCAGTCTCTACGAGCAGTACTTC. Translated, it gives CASSQGISLYEQYF. The genes are TRBV4-2 and TRBJ2-7; no definite D call. Germline CDR1 reads LGHNA; CDR2 reads YNFKEQ. The germline V and J ends were trimmed by 1 base and 3 bases, with 10 bases remaining between them. The CDR3 is 14 residues long.

This clone was counted only a few times. The chain has TRBV7-9 and TRBJ1-5, with no clear D. The CDR3 totals 15 residues. V was clipped by 1 base and J by 8 bases, with 15 bases between them. Germline V CDR1 and CDR2: SEHNR, FQNEAQ (reference sequence). The CDR3 loop is CASSLGTTPQEPQHF. In nucleotides, the CDR3 is TGTGCCAGCAGCTTAGGCACGACACCCCAGGAGCCCCAGCATTTT. The whole variable domain, filled in from reference TRBV7-9 and TRBJ1-5, reads DTGVSQNPRHKITKRGQNVTFRCDPISEHNRLYWYRQTLGQGPEFLTYFQNEAQLEKSRLLSDRFSAERPKGSFSTLEIQRTEQGDSAMYLCASSLGTTPQEPQHFGDGTRLSIL.

The chain links TRBV19 to TRBJ2-7, with a possible D match to TRBD2 (9 bases). CDR1 is LNHDA, CDR2 SQIVND, per germline (reference sequence). The CDR3 sequence is 20 residues long. V gave up 3 bases and J gave up 0 bases, with 27 bases separating them. CDR3 coding DNA: TGTGCCAGTAGTATCGGACAGGGAATAGCGGGAGACCTTTTCTCCTACGAGCAGTACTTC. Translating gives CASSIGQGIAGDLFSYEQYF.

This sequence joins TRBV15 and TRBJ1-1, with D possibly being TRBD1 (5 bases). The germline V and J ends were trimmed by 0 bases and 0 bases, with 11 bases remaining between them. This CDR3 has 16 residues. Germline CDR1 reads LNHNV; CDR2 reads YYDKDF (reference sequence). The CDR3 here is CATSRDRGQLNTEAFF. The CDR3 DNA reads TGTGCCACCAGCAGAGACAGAGGACAACTGAACACTGAAGCTTTCTTT.

This sequence joins TRBV9 and TRBJ1-2; D is uncertain. The CDR3 has 13 amino acids. CDR1 is SGDLS, CDR2 YYNGEE, per germline. Trimming took 0 bases from V and 4 from J, leaving 7 bases between them. In DNA, the CDR3 is TGTGCCAGCAGCGTAGACGGTGGCTATGGCTACACCTTC. Its translation: CASSVDGGYGYTF.

The chain uses TRBV5-1 and TRBJ1-1; no clear D gene. V dropped 6 bases and J dropped 5 bases, with 11 bases sitting between them. Germline V lookup: CDR1 SGHRS, CDR2 YFSETQ. CDR3 length: 12 residues. The CDR3 sequence is CASMGPGTEAFF. In DNA, the CDR3 is TGCGCCAGCATGGGCCCGGGGACTGAAGCTTTCTTT.

This clone turned up a few times. This chain connects TRBV7-9 to TRBJ2-7; the D gene is possibly TRBD1 (6 bases). Germline CDR1 SEHNR, CDR2 FQNEAQ (reference sequence). The CDR3 loop spans 17 amino acids. Deletions cut 1 base from V and 2 bases from J, with 18 bases between. The CDR3 DNA sequence: TGTGCCAGCAGCTTAGATTGGCCATCAGGGGCTCCCTACGAGCAGTACTTC. As protein: CASSLDWPSGAPYEQYF.

The V and J genes are TRBV9 and TRBJ2-7; 9 bases agree with TRBD1. Germline V gene lookup returns CDR1 SGDLS and CDR2 YYNGEE. This CDR3 region has 15 residues. V trimming: 0 bases; J trimming: 5 bases; junction bases outside the gene matches: 6. CDR3 sequence: CASSVDGRTGDEQYF. As DNA, the CDR3 is TGTGCCAGCAGCGTAGATGGAAGGACAGGGGACGAGCAGTACTTC.

This rearrangement joins TRBV28 to TRBJ2-7; 9 bases are shared with TRBD1. The CDR3 is 15 amino acids. The germline gives CDR1 MDHEN, CDR2 SYDVKM. The V gene end was trimmed by 0 bases and the J gene end by 7 bases; junction bases not matched to a gene: 7. The CDR3 spells CASSLWGTGLGEQYF. The CDR3 DNA follows: TGTGCCAGCAGTTTATGGGGGACAGGGCTCGGAGAGCAGTACTTC.

The chain combines TRBV11-2 with TRBJ2-7; possible D gene TRBD1, 5 bases. Per germline, CDR1 SGHAT and CDR2 FQNNGV. Trimming took off 3 bases at V and 3 bases at J, with 15 bases between the two ends. This CDR3 contains 15 residues. The CDR3 DNA follows: TGTGCCAGCAGCTTCGGACCAGTCCAGGGCTACGAGCAGTACTTC. Amino acid sequence: CASSFGPVQGYEQYF.

This chain joins TRBV11-3 and TRBJ1-1; tentative D call: TRBD1 (5 bases). In germline, CDR1 is SGHNT, CDR2 YENEEA. V was shortened by 3 bases and J by 11 bases, with 13 bases between the two germline ends. The CDR3 extends over 12 amino acids. This CDR3 reads CASSFGTGSAFF. The CDR3 nucleotides read TGTGCCAGCAGCTTTGGTACAGGAAGTGCTTTCTTT. Complete variable domain (other parts from reference TRBV11-3 and TRBJ1-1): EAGVVQSPRYKIIEKKQPVAFWCNPISGHNTLYWYLQNLGQGPELLIRYENEEAVDDSQLPKDRFSAERLKGVDSTLKIQPAELGDSAVYLCASSFGTGSAFFGQGTRLTVV.

The rearrangement joins TRBV27 to TRBJ2-2, with D maybe TRBD2 (5 bases). Looked up from germline, CDR1 is MNHEY and CDR2 is SMNVEV (reference sequence). This CDR3 has 14 amino acids. Trimming removed 2 bases from V and 6 bases from J, with 10 bases in between. The CDR3 protein is CASSLARGPGELFF. CDR3 nucleotides: TGTGCCAGCAGTTTAGCTAGAGGGCCCGGGGAGCTGTTTTTT.

CDR3 region: CASSPPIFSLADPSGANVLTF. The DNA for the CDR3 is TGTGCCAGCTCACCACCGATTTTTAGTCTAGCTGACCCCTCTGGGGCCAACGTCCTGACTTTC. This chain joins TRBV18 and TRBJ2-6, with D possibly TRBD2 on 5 matching bases. The germline gives CDR1 KGHSH, CDR2 LQKENI. The CDR3 totals 21 residues. The V end was cut by 0 bases, the J end by 0 bases, with 21 bases between.

The chain couples TRBV4-1 to TRBJ1-3; D possibly corresponds to TRBD1 (5 bases). This CDR3 spans 14 amino acids. V dropped 0 bases and J dropped 7 bases, with 10 bases sitting between them. The V gene's germline CDR1 is MGHRA and CDR2 YSYEKL. The CDR3 is CASSQDQGGNTIYF. CDR3 in DNA: TGCGCCAGCAGCCAAGATCAGGGTGGGAACACCATATATTTT.

This chain links TRBV7-9 with TRBJ1-1; a weak D match, TRBD1 (6 bases). The germline CDR1 and CDR2 sequences are SEHNR and FQNEAQ (reference sequence). Trimming shortened V by 4 bases and J by 6 bases, and 18 bases separated the two germline ends. This CDR3 contains 15 residues. Here the CDR3 DNA reads TGTGCCAGCAGCTCCCTAAAAACAGGGAAGCCTGAAGCTTTCTTT. Its translation is CASSSLKTGKPEAFF.

This chain uses TRBV5-1 with TRBJ2-3; D perhaps matches TRBD1 (5 bases). Trimming left V 4 bases short and J 6 bases short, with 21 bases between. This CDR3 has 16 residues. The germline V gene encodes CDR1 SGHRS and CDR2 YFSETQ. The CDR3 sequence is CASSPRTGSSSDTQYF. CDR3 bases: TGCGCCAGCAGCCCACGTACAGGCTCTAGTTCCGATACGCAGTATTTT.

CDR3 nucleotide sequence: TGTGCCAGCAGTTTACTCTTTACCAGGGCGCCATACAATGAGCAGTTCTTC. Its translation: CASSLLFTRAPYNEQFF. The rearrangement uses TRBV27 and TRBJ2-1, with TRBD1 as a possible D gene (5 bases). The germline V gene has CDR1 MNHEY and CDR2 SMNVEV (reference sequence). The CDR3 spans 17 residues. V was cut by 2 bases and J by 4 bases, with 18 bases left in between.